This TCR beta chain is drawn from a study of blood T cell repertoires in COVID-19. Germline trimming cut 0 bases from V and 0 bases from J; bases unmatched to any gene: 13. Germline-derived CDR1 and CDR2 are SGHDN and FVKESK. The CDR3 is 20 residues long. Cohort 3 donors counted as recovered after two negative PCRs, clearance, or resolved symptoms. TCRdb keeps only in-frame clones here, not all; method: immunoSEQ multiplex PCR. Of around 130,000 clones listed, around 84% are singletons. Sequences were obtained from PBMCs or T cells enriched from blood (not recorded which). The receptor comes from a woman aged 25 to 39 who had recovered from COVID-19. The genes are TRBV14 and TRBJ1-1; the match to TRBD1 covers 10 bases. In DNA, the CDR3 is TGTGCCAGCAGCCAAGACCACTTTTGGGACAGGGGAATCATGAACACTGAAGCTTTCTTT. This encodes CASSQDHFWDRGIMNTEAFF.